These 28 T cell receptor beta chains were all obtained from the same sample, sequenced in a study of blood T cell repertoires in COVID-19. Assay used: immunoSEQ multiplex PCR; TCRdb lists only in-frame clones, some missing. The data contain 130,000 or so clones, 84% of them singletons. The sample was peripheral blood. The source is a woman aged 60-70 years with acute or convalescent COVID-19.

J is TRBJ1-2 and V is TRBV29-1; perhaps TRBD1 as D (6 bases). CDR1 SQVTM and CDR2 ANQGSEA come from the germline V gene. This CDR3 is 13 amino acids long. V lost 4 bases and J 2 bases, leaving 11 bases between the germline ends. The CDR3 region is CSVVTGWNYGYTF. CDR3 coding DNA: TGCAGCGTTGTTACAGGGTGGAACTATGGCTACACCTTC.

V usage is TRBV28 and J usage is TRBJ1-2; tentatively, D is TRBD1 (6 bases). V lost 3 bases and J lost 6, with 8 bases in between. This CDR3 is 12 amino acids long. CDR1 and CDR2 (germline): MDHEN, SYDVKM. The chain's CDR3 is CASSFGGHGYTF. The CDR3 nucleotides are TGTGCCAGCAGTTTTGGGGGCCATGGCTACACCTTC.

Here the CDR3 reads CASSLLAAEGGGYTF. The CDR3 coding sequence is TGTGCCAGCAGCTTACTCGCCGCCGAGGGCGGGGGCTACACCTTC. The rearrangement uses TRBV7-9 and TRBJ1-2; D gene unclear. Germline values: CDR1 SEHNR, CDR2 FQNEAQ (reference sequence). Trimming left V 2 bases short and J 8 bases short, with 18 bases between. The CDR3 has 15 residues. The complete variable domain, with remaining parts taken from reference TRBV7-9 and TRBJ1-2, reads DTGVSQNPRHKITKRGQNVTFRCDPISEHNRLYWYRQTLGQGPEFLTYFQNEAQLEKSRLLSDRFSAERPKGSFSTLEIQRTEQGDSAMYLCASSLLAAEGGGYTFGSGTRLTVV.

The J gene is TRBJ2-5, the V gene TRBV30; 9 bases line up with TRBD1. CDR3 size: 14 residues. The germline V gene encodes CDR1 GTSNPN and CDR2 SVGIG (reference sequence). V lost 2 bases and J lost 4; bases outside the gene matches: 5. CDR3 bases: TGTGCCTGGAGTCCCGGACAGGGGTTAGAGACCCAGTACTTC. Residues: CAWSPGQGLETQYF.

In regard to this clone: The junction shows a germline mismatch at one end, possibly a read error. V is TRBV19 and J is TRBJ1-1; TRBD1 agrees at 11 bases. Germline V CDR1 and CDR2: LNHDA, SQIVND (reference sequence). CDR3 length equals 12 residues. Written as DNA, the CDR3 is TGTGCCAGTAGTATCTGGACAGGGGGCCAACTATTT. It translates to CASSIWTGGQLF.

The rearrangement links TRBV2 to TRBJ1-5, with D possibly TRBD1 on 5 matching bases. The V gene lost 4 bases and the J gene lost 7 bases, with 11 bases spanning the gap. Germline CDR1 is SNHLY and CDR2 is FYNNEI. The CDR3 contains 13 residues. As DNA, the CDR3 is TGTGCCAGCAGTGTGGGATACAGGCAGCCCCAGCATTTT. Amino acids: CASSVGYRQPQHF.

This chain connects TRBV20-1 to TRBJ2-3, with TRBD2 as a possible D gene (7 bases). Germline CDR1 reads DFQATT; CDR2 reads SNEGSKA (reference sequence). The CDR3 is 14 residues long. V was trimmed by 3 bases and J by 7 bases, leaving 17 bases between them. CDR3 DNA: TGCAGTGCTAGTAGTCATCGGGGGGCAAATACGCAGTATTTT. It translates to CSASSHRGANTQYF.

This clone was found a few times. The rearrangement links TRBV4-1 to TRBJ1-6, with a possible D match to TRBD1 (5 bases). The CDR3 sequence is 15 residues long. Germline loops: CDR1 MGHRA, CDR2 YSYEKL. Trimming cost V 0 bases and J 9 bases, with 12 bases left between them. CDR3 in amino acids: CASSQDSQAISPLHF. CDR3 bases: TGCGCCAGCAGCCAAGATTCACAGGCGATTTCACCCCTCCACTTT.

The chain carries TRBV7-9 and TRBJ1-2; the match to TRBD1 covers 7 bases. In germline, CDR1 is SEHNR, CDR2 FQNEAQ (reference sequence). This CDR3 is 15 amino acids long. The V gene end was trimmed by 6 bases and the J gene end by 4 bases; junction bases not matched to a gene: 11. In nucleotides, the CDR3 is TGTGCCAGCAGTACTGACCGACAGGGCGGCTATGGCTACACCTTC. The encoded protein is CASSTDRQGGYGYTF.

The sample holds a few counts of this clone. The chain recombines TRBV24-1 with TRBJ2-5, with D tentatively TRBD2 (5 bases). The CDR3 runs 15 residues. Germline assignment: CDR1 KGHDR and CDR2 SFDVKD. The V end was cut by 4 bases, the J end by 5 bases, with 16 bases between. The CDR3 coding sequence is TGTGCCACCAGTGACCCTGACGGGAATCGGGAGACCCAGTACTTC. Residues: CATSDPDGNRETQYF.

The chain is built from TRBV2 and TRBJ2-7; possible D gene TRBD2, 6 bases. V lost 0 bases to trimming and J lost 0 bases, with 6 bases between them. The V gene's germline CDR1 is SNHLY and CDR2 FYNNEI. The CDR3 runs to 14 residues. In DNA form, the CDR3 reads TGTGCCAGCAGTGAAGCCGGGAGCTCCTACGAGCAGTACTTC. This encodes CASSEAGSSYEQYF.

A few counts support this clone. This chain connects TRBV7-3 to TRBJ1-1; possible D gene TRBD1, 5 bases. Trimming pared 2 bases from V and 5 bases from J, leaving 12 bases between. This CDR3 is built from 14 residues. The germline V gene has CDR1 SGHTA and CDR2 FQGTGA. In DNA form, the CDR3 reads TGTGCCAGCAGCTTAGATCAGGGAGGAACTGAAGCTTTCTTT. This sequence encodes CASSLDQGGTEAFF.

The sample holds one count of this clone. The rearrangement uses TRBV5-1 and TRBJ2-1; D unclear. Trimming pared 4 bases from V and 0 bases from J, leaving 11 bases between. The CDR3 has 15 residues. The germline CDR1 and CDR2 sequences are SGHRS and YFSETQ. CDR3 loop: CASSPTPSSYNEQFF. For the CDR3, the DNA is TGCGCCAGCAGCCCAACCCCGAGCTCCTACAATGAGCAGTTCTTC.

This chain's CDR3 is CASSQASGPAYYGYTF. Here the CDR3 DNA reads TGTGCCAGCAGCCAAGCCAGCGGGCCTGCCTACTATGGCTACACCTTC. V and J are TRBV3-1 (or the pseudogene TRBV3-2) and TRBJ1-2; no clear D gene. The CDR3 is 16 residues long. Per the germline V gene, CDR1 is LGHDT and CDR2 is YNNKEL (reference sequence). V was pared by 1 base and J by 3 bases, with 15 bases between.

This clone has more than one count but fewer than ten. The chain couples TRBV19 to TRBJ1-1; 8 bases are shared with TRBD1. Per germline, CDR1 LNHDA and CDR2 SQIVND (reference sequence). The V and J ends lost 9 bases and 1 base, in that order; junction bases with no gene match: 10. The length of the CDR3 is 15 residues. For the CDR3, the DNA is TGTGCCAGCTCACCTAAACAGGGGGGGAACACTGAAGCTTTCTTT. Protein product: CASSPKQGGNTEAFF.

The count of this clone is one. This sequence joins TRBV24-1 and TRBJ2-2; 7 bases line up with TRBD1. Germline CDR1 is KGHDR and CDR2 is SFDVKD. V shed 5 bases, J shed 2 bases, and the junction held 4 bases outside the gene matches. The CDR3 contains 15 residues. The CDR3 region is CATSARDRNTGELFF. The DNA of the CDR3 is TGTGCCACCAGTGCCCGGGACAGAAACACCGGGGAGCTGTTTTTT.

J is TRBJ1-1 and V is TRBV10-3; 9 nucleotides line up with TRBD1. V lost 9 bases and J lost 3; bases outside the gene matches: 8. The CDR3 is made up of 14 amino acids. Germline V lookup: CDR1 ENHRY, CDR2 SYGVKD. The CDR3 DNA is TGTGCCATAACCGGGACAGGGATCTACACTGAAGCTTTCTTT. Translation: CAITGTGIYTEAFF.

This chain links TRBV11-2 with TRBJ1-3; D gene unclear. CDR3 length equals 15 residues. V was shortened by 2 bases and J by 4 bases, with 12 bases between the two germline ends. Germline V gene data show CDR1 as SGHAT and CDR2 as FQNNGV. CDR3 amino acids: CASSLSGKSGNTIYF. CDR3 in DNA: TGTGCCAGCAGCTTATCAGGCAAGTCCGGAAACACCATATATTTT.

V is TRBV5-4 and J is TRBJ1-2; 7 bases align to TRBD1. Germline V gene sequence: CDR1 SGHNT, CDR2 YYREEE (reference sequence). The CDR3 has 14 amino acids. V was clipped by 4 bases and J by 5 bases; unmatched bases: 8. The CDR3 DNA sequence: TGTGCCAGCAGCGTAACAGGGGAGGATTATGGCTACACCTTC. Its translation: CASSVTGEDYGYTF.

This chain links TRBV9 with TRBJ1-4; D gene ambiguous. V was pared by 3 bases and J by 8 bases, with 11 bases between. The CDR3 has 13 residues. Germline CDR1 is SGDLS and CDR2 is YYNGEE. Written as DNA, the CDR3 is TGTGCCAGCAGCGCGTCCCCGGTGGAAAAACTGTTTTTT. It yields the protein CASSASPVEKLFF.

V is TRBV9 and J is TRBJ1-5; no firm D call. V lost 0 bases to trimming and J lost 2 bases, with 9 bases between them. The length of the CDR3 is 15 residues. Germline CDR1 reads SGDLS; CDR2 reads YYNGEE. CDR3 in DNA: TGTGCCAGCAGCGTAGAAGGAGGGCGCAATCAGCCCCAGCATTTT. Translated, it gives CASSVEGGRNQPQHF.

This clone was detected once. The chain recombines TRBV7-9 with TRBJ2-2; no firm D call. V shed 5 bases and J shed 6 bases, with 7 bases lying between them. CDR1 and CDR2 from the germline V gene are SEHNR and FQNEAQ (reference sequence). The CDR3 length is 12 residues. The CDR3 region is CASSRRPGELFF. CDR3 nucleotide sequence: TGTGCCAGCAGCCGGAGACCCGGGGAGCTGTTTTTT.

V is TRBV30 and J is TRBJ1-4; 8 nucleotides align to TRBD1. With 2 bases clipped from V and 14 bases from J, the junction kept 7 bases outside the gene matches. Germline V gene data show CDR1 as GTSNPN and CDR2 as SVGIG (reference sequence). CDR3 length: 12 residues. Here the CDR3 reads CAWSFGQGRLFF. As DNA, the CDR3 is TGTGCCTGGAGTTTCGGACAGGGTAGGCTGTTTTTT.

This sequence joins TRBV11-2 and TRBJ2-5, with unresolved D. The CDR3 totals 15 residues. The V gene lost 3 bases and the J gene lost 0 bases, with 11 bases spanning the gap. The germline gives CDR1 SGHAT, CDR2 FQNNGV. DNA of the CDR3: TGTGCCAGCAGCTTCTTGAATCAGTACCAAGAGACCCAGTACTTC. It is translated as CASSFLNQYQETQYF.

The V gene is TRBV27, the J gene TRBJ2-3; D not certain. The CDR3 length is 14 residues. V lost 4 bases and J lost 1, with 9 bases in between. Germline V gene lookup returns CDR1 MNHEY and CDR2 SMNVEV (reference sequence). The CDR3 region has the DNA TGTGCCAGCAGTTCTTGGGCTGGCACAGATACGCAGTATTTT. Translating gives CASSSWAGTDTQYF.

The genes are TRBV9 and TRBJ1-2; D gene ambiguous. This CDR3 region has 18 residues. V was pared by 4 bases and J by 0 bases, with 22 bases between. Per germline, CDR1 SGDLS and CDR2 YYNGEE. CDR3 coding DNA: TGTGCCAGCAGCCCCGCGGGAGGGTCTTCCGAGCCTAACTATGGCTACACCTTC. It specifies CASSPAGGSSEPNYGYTF.

This sequence joins TRBV7-8 and TRBJ1-5; possibly TRBD1 for D (6 bases). Germline assignment: CDR1 SGHVS and CDR2 FQNEAQ. V shed 5 bases and J shed 0 bases, with 17 bases lying between them. This CDR3 is built from 17 residues. The CDR3 nucleotides read TGTGCCAGCAGCGCCGACCTCGGACAGTATAGCAATCAGCCCCAGCATTTT. It encodes CASSADLGQYSNQPQHF.

This chain uses TRBV5-8 with TRBJ1-2, with 10 bases lining up with TRBD1. The CDR3 length is 17 residues. Germline assignment: CDR1 SGHTS and CDR2 YDEGEE. V dropped 1 base and J dropped 4; count of bases not matched to a gene: 10. As DNA, the CDR3 is TGTGCCAGCAGCTTGAGGGACAGGGGACAGTCTGCCTATGGCTACACCTTC. It encodes CASSLRDRGQSAYGYTF.